This TCR beta chain was captured in a study of T cells after yellow fever vaccination. Germline values: CDR1 WSHSY, CDR2 SAAADI. The length of the CDR3 is 15 residues. V lost 2 bases and J 5 bases, leaving 15 bases between the germline ends. There are many counts of this clonotype. TCRdb fed the 5' RACE reads into MiXCR, producing one record per CDR3 protein. This table has some 300,000 distinct CDR3 sequences, around 4% appearing once. The chain combines TRBV10-2 with TRBJ2-5; D is possibly TRBD2 (6 bases). This sequence originates from a man younger than 35 who received the YFV17D yellow fever vaccine. The sequencing here drew on PBMCs, taken on the day of the yellow fever booster vaccination. The CDR3 reads CASSEGAGLAETQYF. CDR3 DNA: TGCGCCAGCAGTGAGGGGGCGGGGCTTGCGGAGACCCAGTACTTC.